A selection of T cell receptor beta chains follows, all from one sample in a study of blood T cell repertoires in COVID-19. Sequencing used immunoSEQ multiplex PCR; TCRdb keeps in-frame clones, though not all of them. This sample carries 300,000 to 450,000 clones, approximately 92% of them seen once, and the ten largest clones take more than 0.8%. Sequencing used PBMCs or T cells enriched from blood (not recorded which). Receptors originate from a man between 18 and 35 years old who had recovered from COVID-19. CDR3s include the opening cysteine and the closing phenylalanine or tryptophan. D genes are given only for firm matches. Only part of the rows carry a size: once, few, many, or a class if the clone is expanded.

j_gene: TRBJ1-2; v_gene: TRBV21-1; abundance: -; d_gene: -; CDR3aa: CASSHRQGRGYGYTF; CDR3nt: TGTGCCAGCAGCCACCGACAGGGCCGCGGCTATGGCTACACCTTC
j_gene: TRBJ2-7; v_gene: TRBV28; abundance: -; d_gene: TRBD1; CDR3aa: CASNGQGYEQYF; CDR3nt: TGTGCCAGCAATGGACAGGGCTACGAGCAGTACTTC
j_gene: TRBJ2-7; v_gene: TRBV29-1; abundance: -; d_gene: -; CDR3aa: CSVSGDYEQYF; CDR3nt: TGCAGCGTATCCGGGGACTACGAGCAGTACTTC
j_gene: TRBJ1-1; v_gene: TRBV11-2; abundance: -; d_gene: -; CDR3aa: CASSLEAGVRGTEAFF; CDR3nt: TGTGCCAGCAGCTTAGAGGCGGGGGTCAGGGGCACTGAAGCTTTCTTT
j_gene: TRBJ1-3; v_gene: TRBV19; abundance: -; d_gene: -; CDR3aa: CASSATRMYSGNTIYF; CDR3nt: TGTGCCAGTAGTGCCACCAGGATGTACTCTGGAAACACCATATATTTT
j_gene: TRBJ1-1; v_gene: TRBV7-9; abundance: once; d_gene: -; CDR3aa: CASSLVGPAYSMNTEAFF; CDR3nt: TGTGCCAGCAGCTTAGTGGGCCCCGCCTACTCCATGAACACTGAAGCTTTCTTT
j_gene: TRBJ2-7; v_gene: TRBV28; abundance: -; d_gene: -; CDR3aa: CASSLWDRNSYEQYF; CDR3nt: TGTGCCAGCAGTTTATGGGACAGAAACTCCTACGAGCAGTACTTC
j_gene: TRBJ1-2; v_gene: TRBV4-2; abundance: few; d_gene: TRBD1; CDR3aa: CASSRGTGTYGYTF; CDR3nt: TGTGCCAGCAGCAGAGGGACAGGGACCTATGGCTACACCTTC
j_gene: TRBJ2-7; v_gene: TRBV28; abundance: -; d_gene: TRBD1; CDR3aa: CASSLTGGSYEQYF; CDR3nt: TGTGCCAGCAGCTTGACAGGGGGTTCCTACGAGCAGTACTTC
j_gene: TRBJ2-7; v_gene: TRBV2; abundance: -; d_gene: TRBD1; CDR3aa: CASRNRQGTVYEQYF; CDR3nt: TGTGCCAGCCGGAATAGACAGGGGACCGTTTACGAGCAGTACTTC
j_gene: TRBJ2-1; v_gene: TRBV9; abundance: -; d_gene: TRBD2; CDR3aa: CASSVPSGRGYNEQFF; CDR3nt: TGTGCCAGCAGCGTACCCAGCGGGAGAGGTTACAATGAGCAGTTCTTC
j_gene: TRBJ1-5; v_gene: TRBV5-4; abundance: -; d_gene: -; CDR3aa: CASSWGGTDNQPQHF; CDR3nt: TGTGCCAGCAGCTGGGGCGGGACGGACAATCAGCCCCAGCATTTT
j_gene: TRBJ2-4; v_gene: TRBV19; abundance: -; d_gene: TRBD1; CDR3aa: CASEPRQGENIQYF; CDR3nt: TGTGCCAGTGAGCCGCGACAGGGGGAGAACATTCAGTACTTC
j_gene: TRBJ2-2; v_gene: TRBV15; abundance: -; d_gene: -; CDR3aa: CATGDINTGELFF; CDR3nt: TGTGCCACCGGAGATATAAACACCGGGGAGCTGTTTTTT
j_gene: TRBJ2-5; v_gene: TRBV12-3/TRBV12-4; abundance: -; d_gene: -; CDR3aa: CASTNLAQETQYF; CDR3nt: TGTGCCAGCACCAACCTAGCGCAGGAGACCCAGTACTTC
j_gene: TRBJ1-2; v_gene: TRBV20-1; abundance: -; d_gene: TRBD1; CDR3aa: CSASRQGDGYTF; CDR3nt: TGCAGTGCTAGTCGGCAGGGGGATGGCTACACCTTC
j_gene: TRBJ2-7; v_gene: TRBV4-3; abundance: -; d_gene: TRBD2; CDR3aa: CASSQSSGPYEQYF; CDR3nt: TGCGCCAGCAGCCAATCTAGCGGCCCCTACGAGCAGTACTTC
j_gene: TRBJ1-2; v_gene: TRBV19; abundance: -; d_gene: TRBD1; CDR3aa: CASKIDRGYGYTF; CDR3nt: TGTGCCAGTAAGATTGACAGGGGCTATGGCTACACCTTC
j_gene: TRBJ2-1; v_gene: TRBV3-1/TRBV3-2; abundance: once; d_gene: -; CDR3aa: CASSQLNRGNEQFF; CDR3nt: TGTGCCAGCAGCCAGTTAAACCGGGGCAATGAGCAGTTCTTC
j_gene: TRBJ2-1; v_gene: TRBV6-5; abundance: -; d_gene: -; CDR3aa: CASRVQVPNEQFF; CDR3nt: TGTGCCAGCCGGGTACAGGTACCCAATGAGCAGTTCTTC